The entry below describes one T cell receptor (beta chain). The data originate from a study of patients and donors after allogeneic stem cell transplantation. TCRdb recomputed calls from the RT-PCR reads with MiXCR, one row per CDR3 protein. The sample lists about a million distinct CDR3 sequences; approximately 18% were seen once. The germline gives CDR1 DFQATT, CDR2 SNEGSKA (reference sequence). Trimming took 0 bases from V and 4 from J; bases not matched to a gene: 2. There are 14 residues in the CDR3. The clonotype originates from a human donor who was either an allogeneic HSCT recipient or a stem cell or donor lymphocyte infusion donor (not recorded which). It is not recorded whose cells these are; they may come from a transplant donor. V usage is TRBV20-1 and J usage is TRBJ2-1, with 8 bases identical to TRBD1. The source material was blood, either unsorted or a sorted T cell fraction (not recorded which). The CDR3 loop is CSAREDREYNEQFF. The DNA of the CDR3 is TGCAGTGCTAGAGAGGACAGGGAATACAATGAGCAGTTCTTC.